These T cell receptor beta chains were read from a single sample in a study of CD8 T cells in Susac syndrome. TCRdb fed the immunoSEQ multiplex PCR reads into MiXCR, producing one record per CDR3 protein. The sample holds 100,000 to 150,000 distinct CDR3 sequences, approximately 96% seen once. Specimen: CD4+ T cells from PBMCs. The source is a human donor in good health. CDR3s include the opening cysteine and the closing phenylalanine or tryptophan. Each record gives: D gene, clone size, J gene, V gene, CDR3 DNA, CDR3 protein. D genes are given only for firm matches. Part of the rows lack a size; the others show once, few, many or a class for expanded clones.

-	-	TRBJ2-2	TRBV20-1	TGCAGTGCTAGGGCCGGGACACGCGCGAACACCGGGGAGCTGTTTTTT	CSARAGTRANTGELFF
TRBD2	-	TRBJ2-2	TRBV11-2	TGTGCCAGCAGCCCCCGACTAGCGGGAGTCACCGGGGAGCTGTTTTTT	CASSPRLAGVTGELFF
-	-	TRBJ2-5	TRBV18	TGTGCCAGCTCACCACCGAGTAAGCAAGAGACCCAGTACTTC	CASSPPSKQETQYF
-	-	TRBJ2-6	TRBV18	TGTGCCAGCTCACCGACAGGTCCCCCTGGGGCCAACGTCCTGACTTTC	CASSPTGPPGANVLTF
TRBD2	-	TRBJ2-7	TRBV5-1	TGCGCCAGCACCTACGGACTAGCGGGAGGCTACGAGCAGTACTTC	CASTYGLAGGYEQYF
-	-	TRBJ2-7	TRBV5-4	TGTGCCAGCAGCTTGCAGGACGGGAGCGAGCAGTACTTC	CASSLQDGSEQYF
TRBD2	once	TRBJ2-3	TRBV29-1	TGCAGCGTCCCTCTTTCGGGAGGGAGGGATACGCAGTATTTT	CSVPLSGGRDTQYF
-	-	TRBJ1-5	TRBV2	TGTGCCAGCAGTTATGACCTCGGCAATCAGCCCCAGCATTTT	CASSYDLGNQPQHF
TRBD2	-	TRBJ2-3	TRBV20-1	TGCAGTGCTCCCGAGGGAGGGAGCACAGATACGCAGTATTTT	CSAPEGGSTDTQYF
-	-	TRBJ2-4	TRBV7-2	TGTGCCAGCAGCTTAGTTGGGGGGACAGCCAAAAACATTCAGTACTTC	CASSLVGGTAKNIQYF
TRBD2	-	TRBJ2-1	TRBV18	TGTGCCAGCTCCCCCATAGGCACTAGCGGGAGTGTAAATGAGCAGTTCTTC	CASSPIGTSGSVNEQFF
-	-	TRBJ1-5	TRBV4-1	TGCGCCAGCAGCCAAGACCGGGCCCAGGGGCAGGGTCAGCCCCAGCATTTT	CASSQDRAQGQGQPQHF
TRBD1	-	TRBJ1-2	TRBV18	TGTGCCAGCTCAGGACTGACAGGGGGTAGCGAGAATGGCTACACCTTC	CASSGLTGGSENGYTF
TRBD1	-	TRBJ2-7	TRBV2	TGTGCCCACAAGCCCAGGGACAGGATATACGAGCAGTACTTC	CAHKPRDRIYEQYF
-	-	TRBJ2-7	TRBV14	TGTGCCAGCAGCCAAGAGTTGGACTACGAGCAGTACTTC	CASSQELDYEQYF
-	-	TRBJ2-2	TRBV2	TGTGCCAGCAGTGAATCAATCCCCGGGGAGCTGTTTTTT	CASSESIPGELFF
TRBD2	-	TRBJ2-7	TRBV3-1	TGTGCCAGCCAGAGCCCCGGGACTACCTACGAGCAGTACTTC	CASQSPGTTYEQYF
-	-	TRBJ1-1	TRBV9	TGTGCCAGCTCCCCAGGCGGGTGGAACACTGAAGCTTTCTTT	CASSPGGWNTEAFF
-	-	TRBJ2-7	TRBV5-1	TGCGCCAGCAGCCTACTAAGCGGTTCCTACGAGCAGTACTTC	CASSLLSGSYEQYF
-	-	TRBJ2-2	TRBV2	TGTGCCAGCAGAGTAAGGCTTAACACCGGGGAGCTGTTTTTT	CASRVRLNTGELFF
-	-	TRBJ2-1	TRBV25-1	TGTGCCAGCAGTGATCGTAAGGATGAGCAGTTCTTC	CASSDRKDEQFF
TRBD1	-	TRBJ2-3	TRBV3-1	TGTGCCAGCAGCCATTTAGACAGGGTCAAAACAGATACGCAGTATTTT	CASSHLDRVKTDTQYF
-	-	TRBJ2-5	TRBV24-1	TGTGCCACCAGTGCCCCAGGGGAAGAGACCCAGTACTTC	CATSAPGEETQYF
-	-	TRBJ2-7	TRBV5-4	TGTGCCAGCAGCCGGGGTCCCCCTAGGACGTTAACCTACGAGCAGTACTTC	CASSRGPPRTLTYEQYF
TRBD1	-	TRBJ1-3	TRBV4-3	TGCGCCAGCAGCCAAGATTACAGGGGGGTGTCAAGTGGAAACACCATATATTTT	CASSQDYRGVSSGNTIYF
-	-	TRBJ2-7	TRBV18	TGTGCCAGCTCACCAACGCAGGACAGATCCTACGAGCAGTACTTC	CASSPTQDRSYEQYF
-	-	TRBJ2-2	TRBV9	TGTGCCAGCAGCGTAGCAGGTCAGAGGAACACCGGGGAGCTGTTTTTT	CASSVAGQRNTGELFF
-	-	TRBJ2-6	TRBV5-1	TGCGCCAGCAGCTTGGATGGGGGGCCCAAGGGTGGGGCCAACGTCCTGACTTTC	CASSLDGGPKGGANVLTF
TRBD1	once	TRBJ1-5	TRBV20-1	TGCAGTGCTAAGACAGGGGTCAATCAGCCCCAGCATTTT	CSAKTGVNQPQHF
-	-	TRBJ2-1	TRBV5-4	TGTGCCAGCAGCTTGAAGGGCGGTCAGCAGTTCTTC	CASSLKGGQQFF
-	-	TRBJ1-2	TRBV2	TGTGCCAGCAGTGAGGCCGGGAACTATGGCTACACCTTC	CASSEAGNYGYTF
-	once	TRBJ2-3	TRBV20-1	TGCAGTGCTCCCCGTGGAGATACGCAGTATTTT	CSAPRGDTQYF
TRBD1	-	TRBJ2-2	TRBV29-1	TGCAGCGGGGGGGACAGGGACACCGGGGAGCTGTTTTTT	CSGGDRDTGELFF
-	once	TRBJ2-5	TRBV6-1	TGTGCCAGCAGTGAAGCGGCCTCTACCGATGTTGCCCAGTACTTC	CASSEAASTDVAQYF
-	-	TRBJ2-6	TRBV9	TGTGCCAGCAGCGCCGCAACTGGGGCCAACGTCCTGACTTTC	CASSAATGANVLTF
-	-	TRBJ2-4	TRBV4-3	TGCGCCAGCAGCCAAGAGGCCCAGCGCCAGGGGAACATTCAGTACTTC	CASSQEAQRQGNIQYF
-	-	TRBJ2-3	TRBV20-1	TGCAGTGCTAGGATCCTAGAGCGGGCAGATACGCAGTATTTT	CSARILERADTQYF
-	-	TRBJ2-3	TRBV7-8	TGTGCCAGCAGCTTAAGTCCCGTGGAGAGAACAGATACGCAGTATTTT	CASSLSPVERTDTQYF
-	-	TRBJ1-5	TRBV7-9	TGTGCCAGCAGCCTACAGGGTACCAATCAGCCCCAGCATTTT	CASSLQGTNQPQHF
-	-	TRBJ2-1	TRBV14	TGTGCCAGCAGCCGGGGAAATGGACTATCGAATGAGCAGTTCTTC	CASSRGNGLSNEQFF
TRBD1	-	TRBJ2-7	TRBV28	TGTGCCAGCAGGGACCGGGACAGGCTCTACGAGCAGTACTTC	CASRDRDRLYEQYF
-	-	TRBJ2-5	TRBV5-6	TGTGCCAGCAGCTTGGTGGGGGCAGGGGAGACCCAGTACTTC	CASSLVGAGETQYF
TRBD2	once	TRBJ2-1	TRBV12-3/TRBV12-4	TGTGCCAGCAGTTCGACTAGCGGGAGGGCCTGGAATGAGCAGTTCTTC	CASSSTSGRAWNEQFF
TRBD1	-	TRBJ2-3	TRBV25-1	TGTGCCAGCAGTGAATTCCGGGACAGGGGCTCAGATACGCAGTATTTT	CASSEFRDRGSDTQYF
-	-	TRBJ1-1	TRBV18	TGTGCCAGCTCACCACTTGGGGGTTCGTACACTGAAGCTTTCTTT	CASSPLGGSYTEAFF
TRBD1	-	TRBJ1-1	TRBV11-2	TGTGCCAGCAGATGGACAGGGGACACTGAAGCTTTCTTT	CASRWTGDTEAFF
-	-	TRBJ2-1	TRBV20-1	TGCAGTGCCTCCGGAGGGCGGGACCACTCCGAGCAGTTCTTC	CSASGGRDHSEQFF
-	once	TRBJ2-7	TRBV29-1	TGCAGCGTGAGGAAGGACCACTACGAGCAGTACTTC	CSVRKDHYEQYF
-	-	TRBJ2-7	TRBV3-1	TGTGCCAGCAGCCAAGGAGAGCTAGCGTTTTACGAGCAGTACTTC	CASSQGELAFYEQYF
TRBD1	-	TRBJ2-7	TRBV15	TGTGCCACCAGCAGCGCCGGGACAGGGTTCGAGCAGTACTTC	CATSSAGTGFEQYF
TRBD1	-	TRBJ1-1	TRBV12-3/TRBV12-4	TGTGCCAGCAGTCCGCCGGGACAGTCGTTGAACACTGAAGCTTTCTTT	CASSPPGQSLNTEAFF
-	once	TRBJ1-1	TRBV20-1	TGCAGTGCTTTCGACAGATTGGGCACTGAAGCTTTCTTT	CSAFDRLGTEAFF
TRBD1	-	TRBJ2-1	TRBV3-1	TGTGCCAGCAGCCACCGACAGGGACGCAATGAGCAGTTCTTC	CASSHRQGRNEQFF
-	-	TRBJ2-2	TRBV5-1	TGCGCCAGCAGCTTGTCCCCAGGAGGGTCCGGGGAGCTGTTTTTT	CASSLSPGGSGELFF
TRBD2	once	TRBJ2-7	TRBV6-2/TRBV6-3	TGTGCCAGCGCCTGGACTAGCGGGTCAGGGGGGAAATACGAGCAGTACTTC	CASAWTSGSGGKYEQYF